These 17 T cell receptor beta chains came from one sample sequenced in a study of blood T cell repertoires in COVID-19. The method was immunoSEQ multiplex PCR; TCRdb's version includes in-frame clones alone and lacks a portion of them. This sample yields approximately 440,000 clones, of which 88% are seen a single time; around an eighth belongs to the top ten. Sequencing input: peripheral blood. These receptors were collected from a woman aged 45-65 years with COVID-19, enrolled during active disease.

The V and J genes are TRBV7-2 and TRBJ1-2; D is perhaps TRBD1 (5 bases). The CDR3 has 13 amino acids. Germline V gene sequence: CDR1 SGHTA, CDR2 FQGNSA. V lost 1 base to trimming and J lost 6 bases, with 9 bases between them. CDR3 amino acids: CASSLEWGDGYTF. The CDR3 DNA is TGTGCCAGCAGCTTAGAGTGGGGCGATGGCTACACCTTC.

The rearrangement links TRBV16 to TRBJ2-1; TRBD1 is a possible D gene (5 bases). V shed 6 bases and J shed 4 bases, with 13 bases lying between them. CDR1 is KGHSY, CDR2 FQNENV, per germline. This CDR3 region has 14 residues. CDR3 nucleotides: TGTGCCAGCAGAGTGGTACAGGCTTACAATGAGCAGTTCTTC. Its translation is CASRVVQAYNEQFF.

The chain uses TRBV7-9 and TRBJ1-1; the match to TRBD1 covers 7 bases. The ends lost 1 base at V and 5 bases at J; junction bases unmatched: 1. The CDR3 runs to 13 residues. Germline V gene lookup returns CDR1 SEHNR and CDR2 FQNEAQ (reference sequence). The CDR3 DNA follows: TGTGCCAGCAGCTTAGAGGGACAGACTGAAGCTTTCTTT. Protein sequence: CASSLEGQTEAFF. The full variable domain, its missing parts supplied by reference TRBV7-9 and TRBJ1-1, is DTGVSQNPRHKITKRGQNVTFRCDPISEHNRLYWYRQTLGQGPEFLTYFQNEAQLEKSRLLSDRFSAERPKGSFSTLEIQRTEQGDSAMYLCASSLEGQTEAFFGQGTRLTVV.

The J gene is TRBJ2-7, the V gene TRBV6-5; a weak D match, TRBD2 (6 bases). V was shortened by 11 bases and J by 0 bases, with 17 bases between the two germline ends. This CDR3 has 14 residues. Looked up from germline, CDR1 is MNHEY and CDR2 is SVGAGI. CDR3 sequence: CAVSKGGVSYEQYF. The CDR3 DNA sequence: TGTGCCGTGTCAAAGGGCGGGGTCTCCTACGAGCAGTACTTC.

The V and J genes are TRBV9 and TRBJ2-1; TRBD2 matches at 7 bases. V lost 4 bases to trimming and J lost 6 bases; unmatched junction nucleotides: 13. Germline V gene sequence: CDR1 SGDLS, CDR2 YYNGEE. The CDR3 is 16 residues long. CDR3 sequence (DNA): TGTGCCAGCAGCCCCGGTCTCCGGGGGGAGGCCAATGAGCAGTTCTTC. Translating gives CASSPGLRGEANEQFF. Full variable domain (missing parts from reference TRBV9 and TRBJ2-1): DSGVTQTPKHLITATGQRVTLRCSPRSGDLSVYWYQQSLDQGLQFLIQYYNGEERAKGNILERFSAQQFPDLHSELNLSSLELGDSALYFCASSPGLRGEANEQFFGPGTRLTVL.

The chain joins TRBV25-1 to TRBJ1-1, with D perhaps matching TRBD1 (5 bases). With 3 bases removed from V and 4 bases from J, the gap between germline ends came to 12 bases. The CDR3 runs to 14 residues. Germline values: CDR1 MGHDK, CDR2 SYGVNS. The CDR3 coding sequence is TGTGCCAGCAGTGATGGGGGGTTGACCACTGAAGCTTTCTTT. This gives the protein CASSDGGLTTEAFF.

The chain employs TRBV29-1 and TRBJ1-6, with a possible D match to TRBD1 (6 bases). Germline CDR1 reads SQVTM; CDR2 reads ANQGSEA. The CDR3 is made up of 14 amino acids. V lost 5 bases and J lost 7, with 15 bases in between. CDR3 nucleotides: TGCAGCGTTCGAGAGAGGGGGATCAATTCACCCCTCCACTTT. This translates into CSVRERGINSPLHF.

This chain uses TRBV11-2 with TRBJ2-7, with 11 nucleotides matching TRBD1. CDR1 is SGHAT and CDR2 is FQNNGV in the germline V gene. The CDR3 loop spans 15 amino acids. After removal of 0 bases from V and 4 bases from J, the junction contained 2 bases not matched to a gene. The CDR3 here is CASSLEGTGGYEQYF. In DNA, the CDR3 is TGTGCCAGCAGCTTAGAGGGGACAGGGGGGTACGAGCAGTACTTC.

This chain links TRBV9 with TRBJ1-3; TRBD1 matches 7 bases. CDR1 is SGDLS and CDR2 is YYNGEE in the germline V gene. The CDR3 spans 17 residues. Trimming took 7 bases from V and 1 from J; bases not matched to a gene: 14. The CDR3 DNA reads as TGTGCCAGCTCGGGACAGTCCGGACTACGATCTGGAAACACCATATATTTT. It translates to CASSGQSGLRSGNTIYF.

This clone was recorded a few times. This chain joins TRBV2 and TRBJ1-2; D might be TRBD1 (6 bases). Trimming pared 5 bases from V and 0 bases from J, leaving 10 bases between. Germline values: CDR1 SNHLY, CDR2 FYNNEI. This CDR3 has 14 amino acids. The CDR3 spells CASSRRTANYGYTF. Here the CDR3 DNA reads TGTGCCAGCAGTCGTAGGACAGCTAACTATGGCTACACCTTC.

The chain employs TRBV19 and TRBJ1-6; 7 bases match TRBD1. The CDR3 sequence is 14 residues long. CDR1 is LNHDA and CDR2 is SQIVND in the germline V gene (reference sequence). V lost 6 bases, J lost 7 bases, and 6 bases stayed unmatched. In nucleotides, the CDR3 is TGTGCCAGTAGCAAGGACAGGATAAATTCACCCCTCCACTTT. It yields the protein CASSKDRINSPLHF.

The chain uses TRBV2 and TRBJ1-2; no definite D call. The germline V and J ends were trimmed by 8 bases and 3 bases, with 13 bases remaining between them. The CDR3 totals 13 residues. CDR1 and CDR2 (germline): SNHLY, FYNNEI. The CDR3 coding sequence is TGTGCCAGCGCAAGGGAGACATACTATGGCTACACCTTC. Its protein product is CASARETYYGYTF.

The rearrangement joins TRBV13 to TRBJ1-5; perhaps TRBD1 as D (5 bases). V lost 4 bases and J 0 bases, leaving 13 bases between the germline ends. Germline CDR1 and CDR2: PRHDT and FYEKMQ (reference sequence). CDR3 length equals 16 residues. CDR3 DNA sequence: TGTGCCAGCAGCTACCGGGGGGGTATTAGCAATCAGCCCCAGCATTTT. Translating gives CASSYRGGISNQPQHF.

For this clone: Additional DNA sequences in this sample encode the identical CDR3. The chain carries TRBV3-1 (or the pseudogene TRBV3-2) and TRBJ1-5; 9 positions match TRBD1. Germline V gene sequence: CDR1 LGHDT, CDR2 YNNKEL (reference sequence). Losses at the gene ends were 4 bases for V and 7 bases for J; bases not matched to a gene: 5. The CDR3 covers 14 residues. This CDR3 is CASSLGQGGQPQHF. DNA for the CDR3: TGTGCCAGCAGCCTGGGACAGGGCGGCCAGCCCCAGCATTTT.

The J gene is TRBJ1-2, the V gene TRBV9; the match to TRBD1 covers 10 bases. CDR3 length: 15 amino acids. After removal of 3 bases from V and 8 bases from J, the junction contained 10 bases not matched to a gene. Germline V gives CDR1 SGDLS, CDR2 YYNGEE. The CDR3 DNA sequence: TGTGCCAGCAGCGATGGGGGGGACAGGGGAGACGGCTACACCTTC. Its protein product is CASSDGGDRGDGYTF.

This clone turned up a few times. This CDR3 is CSVVRLTEAFF. Here the CDR3 DNA reads TGCAGCGTTGTGCGGCTCACTGAAGCTTTCTTT. The rearrangement uses TRBV29-1 and TRBJ1-1; D unclear. Trimming removed 4 bases at V and 4 bases at J, with 7 bases between. Germline CDR1 is SQVTM and CDR2 is ANQGSEA. This CDR3 comprises 11 residues.

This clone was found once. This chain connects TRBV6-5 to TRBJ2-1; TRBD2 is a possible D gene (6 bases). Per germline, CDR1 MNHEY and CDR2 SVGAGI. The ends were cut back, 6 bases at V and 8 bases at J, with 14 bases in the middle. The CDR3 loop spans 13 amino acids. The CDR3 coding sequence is TGTGCCAGCAGGGGACTCCTTAGTGATGAGCAGTTCTTC. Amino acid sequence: CASRGLLSDEQFF.